The next 9 T cell receptor beta chains were all read from a single sample in a study of T cell responses to AZD1222 COVID-19 vaccine. Only in-frame clones appear in the TCRdb table, and some are missing; sequencing was by immunoSEQ multiplex PCR. Among 100,000 to 150,000 clones, 90% were seen once, and the ten largest hold about 4.3%. Sequencing used peripheral blood, obtained on day 0 of MenACWY control vaccination. The source is an adult in good health.

The chain uses TRBV7-9 and TRBJ2-1; the match to TRBD2 covers 9 bases. The germline CDR1 and CDR2 sequences are SEHNR and FQNEAQ (reference sequence). J was trimmed by 4 bases and V by 6 bases; bases with no gene match: 10. CDR3 length: 16 amino acids. CDR3: CASSLQRGASYNEQFF. CDR3 nucleotides: TGTGCCAGCAGTCTTCAGCGGGGGGCCTCTTACAATGAGCAGTTCTTC. Full variable domain (outside the CDR3, taken from reference TRBV7-9 and TRBJ2-1): DTGVSQNPRHKITKRGQNVTFRCDPISEHNRLYWYRQTLGQGPEFLTYFQNEAQLEKSRLLSDRFSAERPKGSFSTLEIQRTEQGDSAMYLCASSLQRGASYNEQFFGPGTRLTVL.

This chain uses TRBV28 with TRBJ1-1, with a tentative D call TRBD1 (5 bases). This CDR3 is built from 14 residues. Trimming pared 3 bases from V and 4 bases from J, leaving 12 bases between. Germline V gene sequence: CDR1 MDHEN, CDR2 SYDVKM. CDR3: CASSFRGDLTEAFF. The CDR3 DNA follows: TGTGCCAGCAGTTTTCGGGGGGATCTCACTGAAGCTTTCTTT.

V and J are TRBV11-2 and TRBJ2-7; 8 nucleotides agree with TRBD1. The CDR3 spans 14 residues. CDR1 SGHAT and CDR2 FQNNGV come from the germline V gene. J lost 4 bases, V lost 5 bases, and 7 bases had no gene match. CDR3 protein: CASSPQTGAYEQYF. In DNA, the CDR3 is TGTGCCAGCAGCCCCCAGACAGGGGCGTACGAGCAGTACTTC.

Remarks on this clone: Relative to the germline gene, one junction end is altered; a read error may explain this. The chain combines TRBV5-1 with TRBJ1-5; maybe TRBD1 (6 bases). The CDR3 runs 14 residues. Germline values: CDR1 SGHRS, CDR2 YFSETQ. Here the CDR3 DNA reads TGCGCCCGCAGCTTGGCGGGGGGGGGCCAGCCCCAGCATTTT. Residues: CARSLAGGGQPQHF. Using reference TRBV5-1 and TRBJ1-5 for the parts outside the CDR3, the full variable domain is KAGVTQTPRYLIKTRGQQVTLSCSPISGHRSVSWYQQTPGQGLQFLFEYFSETQRNKGNFPGRFSGRQFSNSRSEMNVSTLELGDSALYLCARSLAGGGQPQHFGDGTRLSIL.

The CDR3 loop reads CAWGATSSYNSPLHF. In DNA, the CDR3 is TGTGCCTGGGGTGCAACGAGCTCCTATAATTCACCCCTCCACTTT. The chain links TRBV30 to TRBJ1-6; no firm D call. Trimming shortened V by 5 bases and J by 0 bases, and 11 bases separated the two germline ends. In germline, CDR1 is GTSNPN, CDR2 SVGIG (reference sequence). The length of the CDR3 is 15 residues.

This clone was detected only once. The V call is TRBV3-1 (or the pseudogene TRBV3-2), the J call TRBJ2-1; weak D call: TRBD2 (5 bases). The CDR3 has 17 residues. V was shortened by 0 bases and J by 3 bases, with 15 bases between the two germline ends. Looked up from germline, CDR1 is LGHDT and CDR2 is YNNKEL (reference sequence). CDR3 nucleotide sequence: TGTGCCAGCAGCCAAGATCTCCCGTATAGCGACTACAATGAGCAGTTCTTC. Protein sequence: CASSQDLPYSDYNEQFF.

This chain joins TRBV5-1 and TRBJ1-2; perhaps TRBD1 as D (5 bases). V lost 0 bases and J lost 6, with 6 bases in between. The V gene's germline CDR1 is SGHRS and CDR2 YFSETQ. This CDR3 region has 12 residues. DNA for the CDR3: TGCGCCAGCAGCTTGGAAGGGGATGGCTACACCTTC. This sequence encodes CASSLEGDGYTF.

The rearrangement joins TRBV11-3 to TRBJ2-1; D possibly corresponds to TRBD1 (6 bases). CDR1 and CDR2 from the germline V gene are SGHNT and YENEEA. V was trimmed by 4 bases and J by 7 bases, leaving 17 bases between them. There are 15 residues in the CDR3. The chain's CDR3 is CASSSGFRGLNEQFF. The CDR3 bases are TGTGCCAGCAGCTCGGGATTCAGGGGATTAAATGAGCAGTTCTTC.

The chain has TRBV7-9 and TRBJ2-1, with unresolved D. Trimming removed 1 base from V and 10 bases from J, with 20 bases in between. Germline lookup yields CDR1 SEHNR and CDR2 FQNEAQ (reference sequence). The CDR3 length is 16 residues. The CDR3 sequence: CASSLGWSTGPPEQFF. In nucleotides, the CDR3 is TGTGCCAGCAGCTTAGGGTGGTCAACCGGGCCCCCCGAGCAGTTCTTC.